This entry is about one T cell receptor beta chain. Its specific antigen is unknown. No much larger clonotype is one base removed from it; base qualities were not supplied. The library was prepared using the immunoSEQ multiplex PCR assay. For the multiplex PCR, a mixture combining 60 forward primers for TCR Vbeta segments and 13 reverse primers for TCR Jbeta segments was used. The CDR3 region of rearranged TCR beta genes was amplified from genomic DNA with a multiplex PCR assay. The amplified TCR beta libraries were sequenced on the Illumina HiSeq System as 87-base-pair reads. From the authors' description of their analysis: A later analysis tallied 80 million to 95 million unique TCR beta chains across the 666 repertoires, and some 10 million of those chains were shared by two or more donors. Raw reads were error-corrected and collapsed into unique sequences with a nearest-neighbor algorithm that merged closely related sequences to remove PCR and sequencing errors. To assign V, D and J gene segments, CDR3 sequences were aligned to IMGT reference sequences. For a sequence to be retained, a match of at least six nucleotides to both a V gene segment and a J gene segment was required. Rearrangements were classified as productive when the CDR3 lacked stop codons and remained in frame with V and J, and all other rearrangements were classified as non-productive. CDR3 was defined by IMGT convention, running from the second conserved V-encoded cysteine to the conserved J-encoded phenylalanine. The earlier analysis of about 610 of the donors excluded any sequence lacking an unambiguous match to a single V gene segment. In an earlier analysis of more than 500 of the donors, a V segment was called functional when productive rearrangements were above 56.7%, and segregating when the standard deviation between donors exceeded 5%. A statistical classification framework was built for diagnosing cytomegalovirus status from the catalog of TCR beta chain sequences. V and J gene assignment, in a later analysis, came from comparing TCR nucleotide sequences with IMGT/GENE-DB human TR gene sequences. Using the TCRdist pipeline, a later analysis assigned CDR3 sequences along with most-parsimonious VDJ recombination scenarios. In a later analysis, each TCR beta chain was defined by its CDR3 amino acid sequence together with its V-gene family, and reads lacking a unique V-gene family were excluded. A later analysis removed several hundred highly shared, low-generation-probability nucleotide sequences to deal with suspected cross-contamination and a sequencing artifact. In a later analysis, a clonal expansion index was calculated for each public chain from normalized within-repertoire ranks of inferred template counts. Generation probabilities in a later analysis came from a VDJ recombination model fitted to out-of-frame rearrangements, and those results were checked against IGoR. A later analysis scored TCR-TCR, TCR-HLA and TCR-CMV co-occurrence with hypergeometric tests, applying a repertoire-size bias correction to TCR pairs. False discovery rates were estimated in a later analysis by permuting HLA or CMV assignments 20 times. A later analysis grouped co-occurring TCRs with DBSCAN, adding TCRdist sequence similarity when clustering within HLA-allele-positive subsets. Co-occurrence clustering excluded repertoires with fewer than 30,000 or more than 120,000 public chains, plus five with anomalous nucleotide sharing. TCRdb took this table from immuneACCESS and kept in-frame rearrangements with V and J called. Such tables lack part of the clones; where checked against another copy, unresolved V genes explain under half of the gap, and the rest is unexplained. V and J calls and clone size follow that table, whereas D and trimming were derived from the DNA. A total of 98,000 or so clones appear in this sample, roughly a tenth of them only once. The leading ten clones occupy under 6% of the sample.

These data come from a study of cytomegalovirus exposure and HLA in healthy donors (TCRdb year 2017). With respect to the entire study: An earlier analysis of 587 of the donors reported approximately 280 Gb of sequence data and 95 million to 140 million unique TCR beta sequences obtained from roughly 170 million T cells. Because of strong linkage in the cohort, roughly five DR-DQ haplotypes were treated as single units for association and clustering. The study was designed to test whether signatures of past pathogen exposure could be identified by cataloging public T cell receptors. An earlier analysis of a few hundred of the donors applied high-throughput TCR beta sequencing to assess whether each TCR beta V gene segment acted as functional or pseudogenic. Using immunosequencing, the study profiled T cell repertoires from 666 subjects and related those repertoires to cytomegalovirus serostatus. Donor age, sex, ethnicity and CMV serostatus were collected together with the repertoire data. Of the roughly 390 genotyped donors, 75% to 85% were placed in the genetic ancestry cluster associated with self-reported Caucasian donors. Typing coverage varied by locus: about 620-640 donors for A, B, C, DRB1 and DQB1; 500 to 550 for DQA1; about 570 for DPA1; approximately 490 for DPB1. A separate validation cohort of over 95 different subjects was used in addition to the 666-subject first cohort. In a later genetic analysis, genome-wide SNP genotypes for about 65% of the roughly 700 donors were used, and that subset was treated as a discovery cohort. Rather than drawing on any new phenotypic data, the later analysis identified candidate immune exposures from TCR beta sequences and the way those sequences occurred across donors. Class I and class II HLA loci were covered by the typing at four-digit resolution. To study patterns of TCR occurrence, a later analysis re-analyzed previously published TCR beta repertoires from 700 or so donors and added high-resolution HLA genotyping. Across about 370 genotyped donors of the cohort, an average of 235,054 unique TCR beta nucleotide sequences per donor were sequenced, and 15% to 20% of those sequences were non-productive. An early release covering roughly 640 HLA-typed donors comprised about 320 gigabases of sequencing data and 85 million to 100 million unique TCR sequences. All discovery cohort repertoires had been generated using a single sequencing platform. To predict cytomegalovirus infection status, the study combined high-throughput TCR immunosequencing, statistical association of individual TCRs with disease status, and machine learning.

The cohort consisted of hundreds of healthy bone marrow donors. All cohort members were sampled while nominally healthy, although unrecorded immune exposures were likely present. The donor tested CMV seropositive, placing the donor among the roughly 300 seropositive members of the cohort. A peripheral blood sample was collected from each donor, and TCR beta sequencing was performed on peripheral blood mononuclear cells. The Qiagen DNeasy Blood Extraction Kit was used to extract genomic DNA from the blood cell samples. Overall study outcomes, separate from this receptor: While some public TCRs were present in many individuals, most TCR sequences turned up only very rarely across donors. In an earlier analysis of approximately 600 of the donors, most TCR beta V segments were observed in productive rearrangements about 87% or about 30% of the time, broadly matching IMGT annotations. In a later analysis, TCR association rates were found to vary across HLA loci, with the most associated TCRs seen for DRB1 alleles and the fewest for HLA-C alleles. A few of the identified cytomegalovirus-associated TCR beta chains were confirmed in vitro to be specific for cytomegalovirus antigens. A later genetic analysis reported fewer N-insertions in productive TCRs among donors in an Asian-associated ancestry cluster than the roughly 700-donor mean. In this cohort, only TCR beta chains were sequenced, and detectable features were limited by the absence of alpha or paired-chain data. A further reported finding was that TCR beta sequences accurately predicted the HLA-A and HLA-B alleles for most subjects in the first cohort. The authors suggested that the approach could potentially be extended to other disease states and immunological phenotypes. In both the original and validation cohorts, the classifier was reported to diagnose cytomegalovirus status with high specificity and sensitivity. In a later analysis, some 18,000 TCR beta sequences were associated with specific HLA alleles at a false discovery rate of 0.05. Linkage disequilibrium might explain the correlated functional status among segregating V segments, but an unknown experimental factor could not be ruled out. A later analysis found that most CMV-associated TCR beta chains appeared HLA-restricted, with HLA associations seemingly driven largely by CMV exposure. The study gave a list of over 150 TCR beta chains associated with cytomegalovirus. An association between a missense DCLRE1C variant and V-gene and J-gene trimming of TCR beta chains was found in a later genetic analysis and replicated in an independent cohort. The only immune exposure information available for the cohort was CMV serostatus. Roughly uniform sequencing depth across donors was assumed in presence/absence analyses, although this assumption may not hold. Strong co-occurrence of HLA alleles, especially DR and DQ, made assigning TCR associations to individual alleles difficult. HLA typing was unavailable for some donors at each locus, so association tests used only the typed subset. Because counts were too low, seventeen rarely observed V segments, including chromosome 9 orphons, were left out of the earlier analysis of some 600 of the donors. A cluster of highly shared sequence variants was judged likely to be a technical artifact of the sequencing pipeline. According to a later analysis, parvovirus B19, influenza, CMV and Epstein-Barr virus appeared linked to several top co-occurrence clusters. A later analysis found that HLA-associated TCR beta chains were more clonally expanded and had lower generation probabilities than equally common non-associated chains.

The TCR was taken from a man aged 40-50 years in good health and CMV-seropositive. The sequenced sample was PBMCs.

The DNA is TGTGCCAGCAGCTTGGACAGGGGCACAGATACGCAGTATTTT. Translation gives CASSLDRGTDTQYF. The V and J segments used are TRBV7-3 and TRBJ2-3; TRBD1 aligns with 8 central bases. Trimming leaves V shorter by 3 bases and J shorter by 1 base, with the junction holding 0 bases beyond the gene matches. CDR1 and CDR2 are read off the germline V gene as SGHTA and FQGTGA. From its cysteine to its phenylalanine, the CDR3 spans 14 amino acids. Only the CDR3 part of the read is kept: 42 bases, read in frame from the first base.